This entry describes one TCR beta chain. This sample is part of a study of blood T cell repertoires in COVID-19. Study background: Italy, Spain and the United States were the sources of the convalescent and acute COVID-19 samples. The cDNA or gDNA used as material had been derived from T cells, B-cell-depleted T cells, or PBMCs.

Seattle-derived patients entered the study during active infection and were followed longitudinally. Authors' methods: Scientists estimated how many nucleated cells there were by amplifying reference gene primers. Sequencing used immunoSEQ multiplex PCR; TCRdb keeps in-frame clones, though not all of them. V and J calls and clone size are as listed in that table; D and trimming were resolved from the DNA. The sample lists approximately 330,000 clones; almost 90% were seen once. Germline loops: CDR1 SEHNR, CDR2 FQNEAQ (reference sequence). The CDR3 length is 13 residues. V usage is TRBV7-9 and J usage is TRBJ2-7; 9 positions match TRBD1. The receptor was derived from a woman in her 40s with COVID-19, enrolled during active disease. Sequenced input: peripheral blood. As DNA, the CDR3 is TGTGCTATCGACAGGGGGGTCCCCTACGAGCAGTACTTC. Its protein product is CAIDRGVPYEQYF.